This TCR beta chain was identified during a study of blood T cell repertoires in COVID-19 (TCRdb year 2020). Broadly, across the study: Samples covering the acute and convalescent phases of COVID-19 were provided by collaborators in the United States, Italy and Spain. The material from the prospective study consisted of cDNA or gDNA derived from T cells, B-cell-depleted T cells, or PBMCs. Deeply sampled blood TCRbeta repertoires from subjects exposed to, actively infected with, or recovered from COVID-19 were included in the dataset. The repertoires were released in a freely available public database meant as a resource for research on the immune response to SARS-CoV-2. The samples were drawn from two sources: the first 160 participants of the ongoing ImmuneRACE study, and 1,254 subjects contributed by 6 global collaborators. Nearly every sample came with metadata listing a de-identified subject ID, COVID-19 status, age in years and sex. Where available, HLA class I and class II types were obtained from metadata supplied by the sample provider rather than from assay-based typing.

The germline V gene (reference sequence) sets CDR1 to LGHDT and CDR2 to YNNKEL. Relative to germline, V is 3 bases shorter and J is 4 bases shorter, with 9 bases between their ends. The CDR3 runs 14 amino acids, cysteine and phenylalanine included. The DNA shown is the 42-base CDR3, in frame from base 1. Broad study findings and their caveats: The amount of clinical and demographic metadata varied by source and participant and was provided uncurated.

In Seattle, one collaborating source enrolled patients while the infection was active and tracked those patients longitudinally over the course of disease. The collaborating institutions used their own protocols to collect whole blood in K2EDTA tubes. Collaborator samples were shipped for TCRbeta analysis as frozen whole blood, isolated PBMCs, or DNA extracted from either sample type. About this clone: The target of this receptor is not known. Base qualities are not at hand, and no much larger clone is one base apart.

TCRbeta CDR3 regions were amplified from genomic DNA using the immunoSEQ Assay, a bias-controlled multiplex PCR. The authors processed their data as follows. The number of nucleated cells in each sample was estimated by amplification of reference gene primers within the assay. Sequence reads were collapsed and filtered to measure the absolute abundance of every unique TCRbeta CDR3 rearrangement. For each sample, productive Simpson clonality was calculated as the square root of Simpson's diversity index over productive rearrangements. Drawn from immuneACCESS, this table holds only the in-frame rearrangements with V and J called that TCRdb kept. Clones are partly lost; checked studies trace under half to an unresolved V gene and leave the rest unexplained. V and J calls plus clone size are reproduced from that table; the DNA served to infer D and trimming. The sample profile shows about 200,000 clones; 70% to 90% of them were found once. The ten largest clones capture about 0.95% of the sample.

The sample was peripheral blood. The V gene is TRBV3-1 (or the pseudogene TRBV3-2) and the J gene is TRBJ2-2, with an unclear D gene assignment. This clonotype was sampled from a man aged 55 to 69 with COVID-19, enrolled during active disease. The CDR3 loop reads CASSHLKSTGELFF. Here is the DNA: TGTGCCAGCAGCCACCTCAAGAGCACCGGGGAGCTGTTTTTT.